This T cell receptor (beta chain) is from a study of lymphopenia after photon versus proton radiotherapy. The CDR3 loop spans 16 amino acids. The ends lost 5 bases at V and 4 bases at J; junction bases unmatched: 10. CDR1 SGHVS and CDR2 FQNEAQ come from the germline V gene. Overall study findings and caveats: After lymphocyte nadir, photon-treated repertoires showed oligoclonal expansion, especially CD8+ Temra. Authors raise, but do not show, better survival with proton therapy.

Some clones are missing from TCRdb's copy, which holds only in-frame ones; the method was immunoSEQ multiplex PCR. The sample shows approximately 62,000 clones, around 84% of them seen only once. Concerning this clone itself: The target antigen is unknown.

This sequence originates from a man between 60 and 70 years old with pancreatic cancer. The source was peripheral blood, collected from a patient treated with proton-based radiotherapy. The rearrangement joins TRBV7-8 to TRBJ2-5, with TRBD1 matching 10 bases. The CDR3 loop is CASSPRQGAFLETQYF. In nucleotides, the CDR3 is TGTGCCAGCAGCCCCCGACAGGGGGCGTTCCTAGAGACCCAGTACTTC.